This T cell receptor (beta chain) was retrieved from a study of post-analysis software for immune sequencing data. Study-wide results and caveats: Patients used several TRBV segments, including TRBV5-6, TRBV5-1 and TRBV20-1, more often than controls.

The TCR beta cDNA libraries contained unique molecular identifiers. Using its own MiXCR run on the PCR reads, TCRdb lists one record per CDR3 protein. This table has 650,000 to 900,000 distinct CDR3 sequences, 35% to 55% appearing once. With V trimmed by 9 bases and J by 1 base, 6 bases remained unmatched. The CDR3 runs 14 residues. Germline lookup yields CDR1 SNHLY and CDR2 FYNNEI. Notes on this clonotype: Antigen unknown.

This sequence originates from a girl between 5 and 17 years old with multiple sclerosis. The sample consisted of blood. The chain uses TRBV2 and TRBJ2-3, with 8 bases that match TRBD2. For the CDR3, the DNA is TGTGCCAGAGATAGCGGGGAGCGCACAGATACGCAGTATTTT. This codes for CARDSGERTDTQYF.